The 21 T cell receptor beta chains presented below share a single source sample, sequenced in a study of tumor and adjacent non-tumor tissue in lung cancer. The template was RNA from unsorted bulk tissue. A modified ARM-PCR protocol with three rounds of nested PCR amplified TCRbeta. Via MiXCR, TCRdb re-called the multiplex PCR reads, giving one row per CDR3 protein. The sample lists some 84,000 distinct CDR3 sequences, about 66% occurring once. The sample taken for sequencing was lung tumor tissue. These receptor sequences come from a man aged 65-85 years with non-small cell lung cancer.

The rearrangement uses TRBV20-1 and TRBJ2-3; 7 bases agree with TRBD2. This CDR3 comprises 13 residues. The germline gives CDR1 DFQATT, CDR2 SNEGSKA (reference sequence). Trimming at V came to 1 base and at J to 5 bases, leaving 3 bases not matched to a gene. For the CDR3, the DNA is TGCAGTGCTAGAGTTCTAGCGGTAGATACGCAGTATTTT. The encoded protein is CSARVLAVDTQYF.

Only a few counts were recorded for this clonotype. Relative to the germline gene, one junction end is altered; a read error may explain this. The chain recombines TRBV12-3 or TRBV12-4 with TRBJ2-7; D perhaps matches TRBD1 (6 bases). This CDR3 region has 11 residues. The CDR3 sequence: CANSSRGEQYF. The CDR3 DNA sequence: TGTGCCAACAGTTCCAGGGGCGAGCAGTACTTC.

With regard to this clonotype: Being one base from a much bigger clone, this may be a read error. The gene calls are TRBV5-5 and TRBJ1-1, with 9 nucleotides matching TRBD1. The CDR3 has 15 residues. The germline CDR1 and CDR2 sequences are SGHKS and YYEKEE (reference sequence). V was clipped by 5 bases and J by 5 bases; unmatched bases: 10. CDR3 residues: CASRYDRGCWTEAFF. The CDR3 coding sequence is TGTGCCAGCAGATATGACAGGGGGTGCTGGACTGAAGCTTTCTTT.

Worth noting for this clonotype: A much larger clone sits a single nucleotide away, making a read error possible. The CDR3 is CSAHDRGRNQPQHF. CDR3 sequence (DNA): TGCAGTGCTCACGACAGGGGGCGGAATCAGCCCCAGCATTTT. This chain connects TRBV20-1 to TRBJ1-5; 10 bases fit TRBD1. The ends lost 5 bases at V and 4 bases at J; junction bases unmatched: 5. Germline-derived CDR1 and CDR2 are DFQATT and SNEGSKA (reference sequence). The CDR3 sequence is 14 residues long.

In its sample, this clonotype was seen a few times. V gene TRBV24-1 combines with J gene TRBJ2-2, with 9 positions matching TRBD1. The V and J ends lost 4 bases and 9 bases, in that order; junction bases with no gene match: 5. This CDR3 is built from 14 residues. From germline, CDR1 is KGHDR and CDR2 SFDVKD. The CDR3 coding sequence is TGTGCCACCAGTGACGGGACAGGGCGAAGGGAGCTGTTTTTT. Translated, it gives CATSDGTGRRELFF.

This clonotype was seen at least ten times. J is TRBJ1-1 and V is TRBV5-1; D remains ambiguous. Germline V gene lookup returns CDR1 SGHRS and CDR2 YFSETQ. The CDR3 covers 13 residues. V gave up 2 bases and J gave up 1 base, with 6 bases separating them. The CDR3 DNA follows: TGCGCCAGCAGCTTCAGTGAGAACACTGAAGCTTTCTTT. This translates into CASSFSENTEAFF.

This clonotype has at least ten counts. This chain links TRBV5-1 with TRBJ2-2, with D perhaps TRBD1 or TRBD2 (5 bases each). The CDR3 contains 16 residues. Germline lookup yields CDR1 SGHRS and CDR2 YFSETQ. The V gene lost 0 bases and the J gene lost 4 bases, with 13 bases spanning the gap. CDR3 sequence (DNA): TGCGCCAGCAGCTTGGCCTCCGGGGCGGGCACCGGGGAGCTGTTTTTT. This encodes CASSLASGAGTGELFF.

This rearrangement joins TRBV28 to TRBJ1-2; D unclear. From germline, CDR1 is MDHEN and CDR2 SYDVKM. Trimming left V 3 bases short and J 8 bases short, with 10 bases between. The CDR3 runs to 12 residues. The CDR3 bases are TGTGCCAGCAGTTTGCCAGGCCGCGGCTACACCTTC. Its translation: CASSLPGRGYTF.

On this clonotype: One end of the junction fails to match germline, which may point to a read error. V usage is TRBV11-3 and J usage is TRBJ2-7; the D gene is possibly TRBD2 (6 bases). Looked up from germline, CDR1 is SGHNT and CDR2 is YENEEA. The CDR3 length is 13 residues. The CDR3, as DNA: TGTGCCAGCAACTTGGAGGGCTGGTCGGAGCTGTATTTC. Translating gives CASNLEGWSELYF.

About this clonotype itself: A junction end diverges from the germline sequence, so it may reflect a read error. The gene calls are TRBV11-2 and TRBJ2-7, with D tentatively TRBD2 (6 bases). CDR1 is SGHAT and CDR2 is FQNNGV in the germline V gene. The CDR3 has 14 amino acids. CDR3 region: CANSSGLTSYEPYF. The CDR3 coding sequence is TGTGCCAACAGCTCGGGACTTACCTCCTACGAGCCGTACTTC.

For this clonotype: A much larger clone lies one base from this, so it may be a read error. The chain's CDR3 is CTSSLGQINEQFF. For the CDR3, the DNA is TGTACCAGCAGTTTAGGCCAGATAAATGAGCAGTTCTTC. The chain couples TRBV12-3 or TRBV12-4 to TRBJ2-1; no definite D call. CDR3 length: 13 amino acids.

A word on this clonotype: Germline and junction disagree at one end, which may indicate a read error. The V call is TRBV12-3 or TRBV12-4, the J call TRBJ2-5; D gene uncertain. This CDR3 has 15 amino acids. The chain's CDR3 is CASSLGRSYQETQYF. DNA for the CDR3: TGTGCCAGCAGTTTAGGCAGGAGCTACCAAGAGACCCAATACTTC.

Concerning this clonotype: Compared with germline, one end of the junction differs, possibly owing to a read error. The J gene is TRBJ2-2, the V gene TRBV11-2; no clear D gene. The CDR3 sequence is 13 residues long. Germline CDR1 SGHAT, CDR2 FQNNGV. CDR3 coding DNA: TGCGCCAGCAGCTTAAAAGGAAGCGGGGAGCTGTTTTTT. Protein: CASSLKGSGELFF.

This clonotype was seen a handful of times. One end of the junction varies from germline; a read error may be responsible. This chain connects TRBV6-6 to TRBJ2-4; D unclear. CDR3 size: 13 residues. CDR1 is MNHNY and CDR2 is SVGAGI in the germline V gene (reference sequence). The CDR3 region is CGSSRGKGSSQYF. DNA for the CDR3: TGTGGCAGCAGCCGTGGAAAGGGATCGTCTCAGTACTTC.

The count of this clonotype is one. This chain links TRBV11-2 with TRBJ2-7; possibly TRBD2 for D (6 bases). Germline values: CDR1 SGHAT, CDR2 FQNNGV. The CDR3 sequence is 12 residues long. V lost 11 bases and J 6 bases, leaving 17 bases between the germline ends. CDR3 sequence (DNA): TGTGCCTGCACCTCGGACGGGGGCGAGCAGTACTTC. Residues: CACTSDGGEQYF.

With respect to this clonotype: At one end, the junction sequence differs from germline, possibly due to a read error. The chain has TRBV11-3 and TRBJ1-2; a weak D match, TRBD1 (5 bases). Germline V lookup: CDR1 SGHNT, CDR2 YENEEA. The CDR3 has 13 amino acids. The CDR3 protein is CAGSFSGGGSYTF. The CDR3 coding sequence is TGTGCCGGCAGTTTTAGCGGGGGTGGGAGCTACACCTTC.

This clonotype was recorded at least ten times. The J gene is TRBJ2-7, the V gene TRBV28; 7 nucleotides line up with TRBD1. Germline CDR1 MDHEN, CDR2 SYDVKM. V lost 6 bases, J lost 0 bases, and 20 bases stayed unmatched. This CDR3 spans 19 amino acids. CDR3 nucleotides: TGTGCCAGCAGGGGGGCTTCGGGACAGCTCCTTAGGGACTCCTACGAGCAGTACTTC. It translates to CASRGASGQLLRDSYEQYF.

Worth noting for this clonotype: The junction shows a germline mismatch at one end, possibly a read error. V usage is TRBV5-6 and J usage is TRBJ1-1, with TRBD1 matching over 7 bases. CDR3 length: 13 amino acids. The germline V gene has CDR1 SGHDT and CDR2 YYEEEE. The CDR3 here is CASSFTGARRASF. CDR3 DNA sequence: TGTGCCAGTAGCTTTACAGGGGCCCGGCGAGCTTCCTTT.

About this clonotype: Compared with germline, one end of the junction differs, possibly owing to a read error. The rearrangement joins TRBV11-2 to TRBJ2-1; 8 bases fit TRBD2. The length of the CDR3 is 16 residues. CDR1 is SGHAT, CDR2 FQNNGV, per germline. The CDR3 region has the DNA TGTGTCAGCAAGCCAACTAGCGGTGGAAACTACAATGAGCGGTTCTTC. Its protein product is CVSKPTSGGNYNERFF.

The rearrangement joins TRBV6-5 to TRBJ1-2; 9 nucleotides align to TRBD1. In germline, CDR1 is MNHEY, CDR2 SVGAGI. CDR3 length: 14 amino acids. CDR3 residues: CVGSTGQGRRVYTF. As DNA, the CDR3 is TGTGTCGGCAGCACCGGACAGGGGCGACGTGTGTACACCTTC.

A note on this clonotype: This may be a read error: a much more frequent sequence differs by one nucleotide. The rearrangement uses TRBV6-5 and TRBJ2-2; D gene unclear. The germline V gene has CDR1 MNHEY and CDR2 SVGAGI. The CDR3 contains 12 residues. The CDR3 region is CASRYFSGELFF. In DNA, the CDR3 is TGTGCCAGCCGTTACTTCTCCGGGGAGCTGTTTTTT.